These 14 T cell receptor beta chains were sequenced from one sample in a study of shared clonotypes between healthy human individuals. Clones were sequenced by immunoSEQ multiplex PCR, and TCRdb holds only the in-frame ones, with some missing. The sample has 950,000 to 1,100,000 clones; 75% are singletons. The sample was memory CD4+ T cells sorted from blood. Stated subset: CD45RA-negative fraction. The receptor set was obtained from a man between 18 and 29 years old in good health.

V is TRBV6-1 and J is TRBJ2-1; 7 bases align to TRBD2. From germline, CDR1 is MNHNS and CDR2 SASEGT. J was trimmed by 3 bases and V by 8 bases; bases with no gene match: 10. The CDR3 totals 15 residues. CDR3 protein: CASVGRGSRYNEQFF. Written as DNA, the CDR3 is TGTGCCAGCGTGGGACGCGGGAGCCGCTACAATGAGCAGTTCTTC.

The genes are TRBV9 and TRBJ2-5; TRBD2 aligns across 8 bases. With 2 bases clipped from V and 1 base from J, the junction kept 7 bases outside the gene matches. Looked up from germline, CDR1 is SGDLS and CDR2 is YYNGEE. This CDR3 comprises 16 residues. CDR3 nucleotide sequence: TGTGCCAGCAGCGTGGGGACTAGGGGCGGCCAAGAGACCCAGTACTTC. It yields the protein CASSVGTRGGQETQYF.

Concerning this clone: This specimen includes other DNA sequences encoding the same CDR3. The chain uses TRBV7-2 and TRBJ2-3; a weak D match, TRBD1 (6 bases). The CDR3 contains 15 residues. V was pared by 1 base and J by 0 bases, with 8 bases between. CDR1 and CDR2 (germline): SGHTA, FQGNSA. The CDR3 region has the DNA TGTGCCAGCAGCTTAGTGAGGGGGAGCACAGATACGCAGTATTTT. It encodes CASSLVRGSTDTQYF.

CDR3 sequence: CASSFYGEGNSPLHF. For the CDR3, the DNA is TGCGCCAGCAGCTTCTACGGGGAGGGTAATTCACCCCTCCACTTT. The chain couples TRBV5-1 to TRBJ1-6; D ambiguous. V lost 2 bases to trimming and J lost 6 bases, with 12 bases between them. This CDR3 has 15 residues. The germline CDR1 and CDR2 sequences are SGHRS and YFSETQ.

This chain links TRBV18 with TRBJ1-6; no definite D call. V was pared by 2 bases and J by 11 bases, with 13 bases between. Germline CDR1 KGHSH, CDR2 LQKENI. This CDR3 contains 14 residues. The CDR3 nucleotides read TGTGCCAGCTCACCAGAGGGCTATGGGACACCCCTCCACTTT. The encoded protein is CASSPEGYGTPLHF.

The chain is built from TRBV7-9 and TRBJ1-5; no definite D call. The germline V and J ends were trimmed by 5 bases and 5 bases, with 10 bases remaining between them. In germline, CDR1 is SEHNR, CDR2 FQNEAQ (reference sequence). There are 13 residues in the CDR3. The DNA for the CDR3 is TGTGCCAGCAGCACGGGTACGGATCAGCCCCAGCATTTT. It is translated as CASSTGTDQPQHF.

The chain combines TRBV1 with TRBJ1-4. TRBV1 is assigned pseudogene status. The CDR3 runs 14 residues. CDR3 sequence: CTSSSGVDNEKLFF. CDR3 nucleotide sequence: TGCACCAGCAGCAGCGGGGTGGATAATGAAAAACTGTTTTTT.

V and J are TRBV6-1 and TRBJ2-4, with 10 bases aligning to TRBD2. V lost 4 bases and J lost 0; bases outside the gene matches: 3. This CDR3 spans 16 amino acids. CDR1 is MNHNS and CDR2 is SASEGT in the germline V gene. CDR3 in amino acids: CASSGTSGTAKNIQYF. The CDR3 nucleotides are TGTGCCAGCAGTGGAACTAGCGGGACAGCCAAAAACATTCAGTACTTC.

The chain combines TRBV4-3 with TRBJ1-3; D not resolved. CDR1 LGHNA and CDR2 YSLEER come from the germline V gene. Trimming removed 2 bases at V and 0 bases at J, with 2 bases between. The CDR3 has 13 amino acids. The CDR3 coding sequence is TGCGCCAGCAGCCAACACTCTGGAAACACCATATATTTT. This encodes CASSQHSGNTIYF.

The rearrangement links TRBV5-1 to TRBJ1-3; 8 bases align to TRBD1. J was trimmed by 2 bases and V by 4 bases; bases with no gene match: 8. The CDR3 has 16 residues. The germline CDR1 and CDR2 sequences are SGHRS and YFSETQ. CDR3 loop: CASSPDRVGAGNTIYF. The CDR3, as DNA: TGCGCCAGCAGCCCGGACAGGGTCGGAGCTGGAAACACCATATATTTT.

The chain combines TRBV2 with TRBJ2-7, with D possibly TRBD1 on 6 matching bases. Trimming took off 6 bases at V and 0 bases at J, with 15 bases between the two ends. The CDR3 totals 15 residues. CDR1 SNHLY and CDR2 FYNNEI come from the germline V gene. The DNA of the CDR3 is TGTGCCAGCAGGTGGACAGACTTCAGCTCCTACGAGCAGTACTTC. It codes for CASRWTDFSSYEQYF. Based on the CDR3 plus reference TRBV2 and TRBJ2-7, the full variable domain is EPEVTQTPSHQVTQMGQEVILRCVPISNHLYFYWYRQILGQKVEFLVSFYNNEISEKSEIFDDQFSVERPDGSNFTLKIRSTKLEDSAMYFCASRWTDFSSYEQYFGPGTRLTVT.

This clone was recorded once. The CDR3 spells CASSTPTSGRPNEQFF. In DNA form, the CDR3 reads TGTGCCAGCAGCACCCCCACTAGCGGGAGGCCCAATGAGCAGTTCTTC. The chain joins TRBV7-9 to TRBJ2-1; 12 positions agree with TRBD2. The CDR3 contains 16 residues. Germline-derived CDR1 and CDR2 are SEHNR and FQNEAQ (reference sequence). The trim removed 5 bases at V and 6 bases at J, leaving 8 bases unmatched.

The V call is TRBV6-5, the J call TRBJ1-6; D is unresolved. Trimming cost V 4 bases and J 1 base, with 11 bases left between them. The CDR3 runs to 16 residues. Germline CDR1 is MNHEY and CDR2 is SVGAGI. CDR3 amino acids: CASSSSRGSYNSPLHF. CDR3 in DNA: TGTGCCAGCAGTTCATCTCGTGGGTCCTATAATTCACCCCTCCACTTT.

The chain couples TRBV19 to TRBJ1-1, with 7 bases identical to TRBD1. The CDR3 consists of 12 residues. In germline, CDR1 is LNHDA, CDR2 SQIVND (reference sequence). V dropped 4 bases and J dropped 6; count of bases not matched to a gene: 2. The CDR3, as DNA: TGTGCCAGTAGTAGACAGGGCTCTGAAGCTTTCTTT. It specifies CASSRQGSEAFF.